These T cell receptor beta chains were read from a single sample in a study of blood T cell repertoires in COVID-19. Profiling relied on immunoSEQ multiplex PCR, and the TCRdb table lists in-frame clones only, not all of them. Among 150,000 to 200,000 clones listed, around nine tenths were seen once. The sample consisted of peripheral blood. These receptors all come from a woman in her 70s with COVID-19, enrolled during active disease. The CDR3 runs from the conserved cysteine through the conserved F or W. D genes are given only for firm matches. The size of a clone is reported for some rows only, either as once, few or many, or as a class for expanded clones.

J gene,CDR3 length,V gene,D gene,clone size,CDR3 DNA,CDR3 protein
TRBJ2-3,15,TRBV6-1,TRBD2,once,TGTGCCAGCAGTGAAAGGGGAGGGACGACAGATACGCAGTATTTT,CASSERGGTTDTQYF
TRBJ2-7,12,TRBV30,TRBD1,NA,TGTGCCTGGAGGCCCGGGGACAGTCCACCGTACTTC,CAWRPGDSPPYF
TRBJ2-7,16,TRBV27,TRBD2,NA,TGTGCCAGCAGTTTAGTAGCGGGAGAATATTCGAACGAGCAGTACTTC,CASSLVAGEYSNEQYF
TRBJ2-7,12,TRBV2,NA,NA,TGTGCCAGCTCGAGCGACTCCTACGAGCAGTACTTC,CASSSDSYEQYF
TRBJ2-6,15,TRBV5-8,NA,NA,TGTGCCAGCAGCTTAGGGGGAGCCGGGGCCAACGTCCTGACTTTC,CASSLGGAGANVLTF
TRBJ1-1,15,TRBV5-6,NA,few,TGTGCCAGCAGCCCGGTGGGCAGGATGAACACTGAAGCTTTCTTT,CASSPVGRMNTEAFF
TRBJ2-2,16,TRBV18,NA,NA,TGTGCCAGCTCACCAGTCTCTAGGGGGAACACCGGGGAGCTGTTTTTT,CASSPVSRGNTGELFF
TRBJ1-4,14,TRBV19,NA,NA,TGTGCCAGTACCTTGACAGGAGGAAATGAAAAACTGTTTTTT,CASTLTGGNEKLFF
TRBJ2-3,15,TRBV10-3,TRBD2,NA,TGTGCCATCAGTGAGTCCGGACTAGCGGGGAATACGCAGTATTTT,CAISESGLAGNTQYF
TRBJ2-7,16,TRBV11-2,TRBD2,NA,TGTGCCAGCAGCTTAGGAGGTAGCGGGAGAAGTGGCGAGCAGTACTTC,CASSLGGSGRSGEQYF
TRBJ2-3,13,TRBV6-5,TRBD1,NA,TGTGCCAGCGGGGACAGGACCGCTGATACGCAGTATTTT,CASGDRTADTQYF
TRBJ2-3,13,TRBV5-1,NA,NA,TGCGCCAGCAGGTGGCAGGGCACAGATACGCAGTATTTT,CASRWQGTDTQYF
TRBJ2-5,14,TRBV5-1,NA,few,TGCGCCAGCAGGGAGGACAGACCCACAGGGACCCAGTACTTC,CASREDRPTGTQYF